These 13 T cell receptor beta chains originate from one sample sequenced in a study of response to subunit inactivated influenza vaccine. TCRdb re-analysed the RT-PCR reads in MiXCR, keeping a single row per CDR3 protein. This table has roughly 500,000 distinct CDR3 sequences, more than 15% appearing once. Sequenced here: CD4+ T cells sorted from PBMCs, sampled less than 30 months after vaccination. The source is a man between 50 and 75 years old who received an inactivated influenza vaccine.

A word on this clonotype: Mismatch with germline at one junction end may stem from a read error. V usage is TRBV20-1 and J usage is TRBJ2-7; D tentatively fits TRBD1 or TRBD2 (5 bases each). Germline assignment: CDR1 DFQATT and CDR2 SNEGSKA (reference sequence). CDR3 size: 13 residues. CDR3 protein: CSAGGGSLYEQHF. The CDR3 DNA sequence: TGCAGTGCTGGTGGGGGATCTCTCTACGAGCAGCACTTC.

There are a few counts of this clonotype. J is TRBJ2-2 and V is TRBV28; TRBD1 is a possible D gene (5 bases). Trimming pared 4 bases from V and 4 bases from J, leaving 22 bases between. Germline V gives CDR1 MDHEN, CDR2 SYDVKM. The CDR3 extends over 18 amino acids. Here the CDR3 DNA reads TGTGCCAGCAGTTCTGCGTATGAAGCTGCCAGGGTCACCGGGGAGCTGTTTTTT. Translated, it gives CASSSAYEAARVTGELFF. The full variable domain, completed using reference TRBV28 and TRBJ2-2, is DVKVTQSSRYLVKRTGEKVFLECVQDMDHENMFWYRQDPGLGLRLIYFSYDVKMKEKGDIPEGYSVSREKKERFSLILESASTNQTSMYLCASSSAYEAARVTGELFFGEGSRLTVL.

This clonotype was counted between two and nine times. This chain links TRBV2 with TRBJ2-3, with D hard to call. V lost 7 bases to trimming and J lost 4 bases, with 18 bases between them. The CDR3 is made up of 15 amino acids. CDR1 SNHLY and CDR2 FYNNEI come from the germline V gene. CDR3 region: CASTPLASGADTQYF. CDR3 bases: TGTGCCAGCACTCCGCTGGCTAGTGGGGCAGATACGCAGTATTTT.

The CDR3 region has the DNA TGTGCCAGCAGTCGTCCCGGGACAGGGATCTATGGCTACACCTTC. Amino acids: CASSRPGTGIYGYTF. The chain carries TRBV28 and TRBJ1-2, with 9 bases identical to TRBD1. The CDR3 consists of 15 residues. Germline loops: CDR1 MDHEN, CDR2 SYDVKM. The V and J ends lost 5 bases and 4 bases, in that order; junction bases with no gene match: 8.

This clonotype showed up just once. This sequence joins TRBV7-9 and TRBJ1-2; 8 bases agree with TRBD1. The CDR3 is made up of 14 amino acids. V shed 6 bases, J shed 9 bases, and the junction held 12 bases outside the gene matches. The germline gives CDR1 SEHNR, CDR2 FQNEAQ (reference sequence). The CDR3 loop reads CASRHGQGYDSYTF. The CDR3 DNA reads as TGTGCCAGCAGACATGGACAGGGCTACGATAGCTACACCTTC. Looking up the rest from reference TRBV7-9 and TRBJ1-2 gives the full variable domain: DTGVSQNPRHKITKRGQNVTFRCDPISEHNRLYWYRQTLGQGPEFLTYFQNEAQLEKSRLLSDRFSAERPKGSFSTLEIQRTEQGDSAMYLCASRHGQGYDSYTFGSGTRLTVV.

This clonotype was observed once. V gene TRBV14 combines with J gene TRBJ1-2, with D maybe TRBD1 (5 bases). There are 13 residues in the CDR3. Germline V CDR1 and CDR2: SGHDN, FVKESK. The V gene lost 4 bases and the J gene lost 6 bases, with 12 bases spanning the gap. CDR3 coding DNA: TGTGCCAGCAGCCGAAACAGGCTTGATGGCTACACCTTC. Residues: CASSRNRLDGYTF.

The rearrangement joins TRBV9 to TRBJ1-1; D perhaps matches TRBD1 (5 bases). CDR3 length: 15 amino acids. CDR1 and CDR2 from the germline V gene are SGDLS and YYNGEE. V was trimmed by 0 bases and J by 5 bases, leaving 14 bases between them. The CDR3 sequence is CASSVAGSKGTEAFF. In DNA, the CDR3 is TGTGCCAGCAGCGTAGCTGGGAGCAAGGGGACTGAAGCTTTCTTT.

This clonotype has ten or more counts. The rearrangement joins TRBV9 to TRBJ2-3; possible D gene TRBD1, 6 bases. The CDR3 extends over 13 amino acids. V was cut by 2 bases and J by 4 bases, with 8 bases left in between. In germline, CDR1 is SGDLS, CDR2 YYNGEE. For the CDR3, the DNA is TGTGCCAGCAGCGTCCGACAGGCAGATACGCAGTATTTT. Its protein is CASSVRQADTQYF. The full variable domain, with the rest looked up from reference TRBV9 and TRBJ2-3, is DSGVTQTPKHLITATGQRVTLRCSPRSGDLSVYWYQQSLDQGLQFLIQYYNGEERAKGNILERFSAQQFPDLHSELNLSSLELGDSALYFCASSVRQADTQYFGPGTRLTVL.

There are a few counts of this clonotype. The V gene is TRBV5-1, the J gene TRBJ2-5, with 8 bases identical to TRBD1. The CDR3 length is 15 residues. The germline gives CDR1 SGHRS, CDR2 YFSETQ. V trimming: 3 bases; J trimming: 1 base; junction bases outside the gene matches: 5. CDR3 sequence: CASSWGDRPQETQYF. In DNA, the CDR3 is TGCGCCAGCAGCTGGGGGGACAGGCCCCAAGAGACCCAGTACTTC.

The CDR3 nucleotides are TGTGCCAGCAGCTTAGCGCAATACAATGAGCAGTTCTTC. It encodes CASSLAQYNEQFF. The chain uses TRBV7-2 and TRBJ2-1; no clear D gene. This CDR3 comprises 13 residues. V was shortened by 0 bases and J by 4 bases, with 4 bases between the two germline ends. Per germline, CDR1 SGHTA and CDR2 FQGNSA.

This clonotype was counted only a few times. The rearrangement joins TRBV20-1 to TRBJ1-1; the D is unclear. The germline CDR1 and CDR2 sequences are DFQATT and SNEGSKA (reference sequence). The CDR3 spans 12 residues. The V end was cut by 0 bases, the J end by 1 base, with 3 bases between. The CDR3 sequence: CSARETNTEAFF. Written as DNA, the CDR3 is TGCAGTGCTAGAGAAACGAACACTGAAGCTTTCTTT.

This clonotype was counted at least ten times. CDR3 nucleotide sequence: TGCAGTGCTAGTAGGGGGGCCACATACAATGAGCAGTTCTTC. Its translation is CSASRGATYNEQFF. This chain connects TRBV20-1 to TRBJ2-1; either TRBD1 or TRBD2 may supply D (6 bases each). This CDR3 has 14 residues. With 3 bases removed from V and 4 bases from J, the gap between germline ends came to 13 bases. Per germline, CDR1 DFQATT and CDR2 SNEGSKA (reference sequence).

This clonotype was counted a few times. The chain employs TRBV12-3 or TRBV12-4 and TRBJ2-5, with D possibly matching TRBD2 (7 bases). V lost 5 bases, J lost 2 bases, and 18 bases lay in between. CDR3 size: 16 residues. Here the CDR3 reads CASSDLGGAQQETQYF. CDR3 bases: TGTGCCAGCAGTGACCTGGGGGGGGCCCAACAAGAGACCCAGTACTTC.